This is a list of T cell receptor beta chains from one sample in a study of cytomegalovirus exposure and HLA in healthy donors. The table came from immunoSEQ multiplex PCR; TCRdb's copy has only in-frame clones and leaves some out. The table lists about 100,000 clones, approximately 73% of them singletons. Sequenced material: PBMCs. The receptors stem from a man younger than 40 in good health and CMV-seronegative. The CDR3 runs from the conserved cysteine through the conserved F or W. A D gene is named only where the DNA matches it firmly. For some rows the clone size is stated as once, few or many, or as a class when expanded; others skip it.

v_gene	d_gene	abundance	j_gene	CDR3aa	CDR3nt
TRBV9	TRBD2	.	TRBJ2-1	CASSVGPAGEGNEQFF	TGTGCCAGCAGCGTAGGTCCAGCGGGAGAGGGTAATGAGCAGTTCTTC
TRBV7-8	.	.	TRBJ2-1	CASSLQNEQFF	TGTGCCAGCAGCTTACAGAATGAGCAGTTCTTC
TRBV29-1	.	.	TRBJ1-1	CSVDGGEETEAFF	TGCAGCGTTGATGGGGGGGAGGAGACTGAAGCTTTCTTT
TRBV10-3	.	few	TRBJ2-7	CAISEQGYEQYF	TGTGCCATCAGTGAGCAGGGGTACGAGCAGTACTTC
TRBV9	TRBD1	.	TRBJ1-1	CASSVASDRVNTEAFF	TGTGCCAGCAGCGTAGCCTCGGACAGGGTGAACACTGAAGCTTTCTTT
TRBV5-1	TRBD2	.	TRBJ2-1	CASSPMAAGGFNEQFF	TGCGCCAGCAGCCCCATGGCAGCGGGAGGGTTCAATGAGCAGTTCTTC
TRBV7-2	.	few	TRBJ1-2	CASSYSTERIYTF	TGTGCCAGCAGCTACTCGACAGAGAGAATCTACACCTTC
TRBV18	TRBD1	.	TRBJ1-1	CASSPTLTGEAEAFF	TGTGCCAGCTCGCCCACGTTAACAGGGGAAGCTGAAGCTTTCTTT
TRBV19	.	.	TRBJ1-4	CASSMGAAEKLFF	TGTGCCAGTAGTATGGGGGCAGCTGAAAAACTGTTTTTT
TRBV5-1	.	few	TRBJ1-3	CASSLVPVGSGNTIYF	TGCGCCAGCAGCTTGGTTCCGGTCGGCTCTGGAAACACCATATATTTT
TRBV2	TRBD1	.	TRBJ1-4	CASLSKGALANEKLFF	TGTGCCAGCCTCAGCAAGGGGGCATTGGCTAATGAAAAACTGTTTTTT
TRBV2	TRBD1	.	TRBJ1-5	CASSVTGGNSNQPQHF	TGTGCCAGCAGTGTAACAGGGGGCAATAGCAATCAACCCCAGCATTTT
TRBV6-1	TRBD1	.	TRBJ2-5	CASSGGQGVETQYF	TGTGCCAGCAGTGGGGGACAGGGGGTAGAGACCCAGTACTTC
TRBV10-3	.	.	TRBJ1-2	CAISGQVQGYGYTF	TGTGCCATCAGTGGACAGGTCCAGGGCTATGGCTACACCTTC
TRBV2	.	.	TRBJ2-7	CASSGGYEQYF	TGTGCCAGCAGTGGAGGGTACGAGCAGTACTTC
TRBV2	TRBD1	few	TRBJ1-5	CASSEGGQGNQPQHF	TGTGCCAGCAGTGAAGGGGGACAGGGTAATCAGCCCCAGCATTTT
TRBV2	.	.	TRBJ1-6	CASTRNSGLLVNSPLHF	TGTGCCAGCACCAGGAACTCAGGGTTACTCGTTAATTCACCCCTCCACTTT
TRBV6-5	.	.	TRBJ1-5	CASSYLGGQPQHF	TGTGCCAGCAGTTACCTAGGGGGTCAGCCCCAGCATTTT
TRBV14	TRBD2	.	TRBJ2-3	CASSPRLAGVTDTQYF	TGTGCCAGCAGCCCAAGACTAGCGGGGGTCACAGATACGCAGTATTTT
TRBV5-1	TRBD1	once	TRBJ2-5	CASSLGDRVETQYF	TGCGCCAGCAGCTTGGGGGACAGGGTGGAGACCCAGTACTTC
TRBV4-1	TRBD2	.	TRBJ2-7	CASSHQTPTSGDLYEQYF	TGCGCCAGCAGCCACCAGACCCCAACTAGCGGGGACCTCTACGAGCAGTACTTC
TRBV6-5	TRBD1	.	TRBJ1-6	CASSYRGQGENSPLHF	TGTGCCAGCAGTTACCGTGGACAGGGGGAAAATTCACCCCTCCACTTT